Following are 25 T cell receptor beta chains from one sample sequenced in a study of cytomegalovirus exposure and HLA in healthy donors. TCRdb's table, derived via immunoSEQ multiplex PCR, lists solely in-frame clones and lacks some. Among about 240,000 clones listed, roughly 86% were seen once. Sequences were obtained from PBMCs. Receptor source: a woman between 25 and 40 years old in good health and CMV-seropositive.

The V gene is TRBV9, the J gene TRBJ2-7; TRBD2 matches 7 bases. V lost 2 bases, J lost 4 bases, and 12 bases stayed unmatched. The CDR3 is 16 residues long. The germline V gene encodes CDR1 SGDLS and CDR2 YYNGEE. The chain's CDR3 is CASSVEAGMGTYEQYF. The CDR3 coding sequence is TGTGCCAGCAGCGTCGAAGCGGGAATGGGAACGTACGAGCAGTACTTC.

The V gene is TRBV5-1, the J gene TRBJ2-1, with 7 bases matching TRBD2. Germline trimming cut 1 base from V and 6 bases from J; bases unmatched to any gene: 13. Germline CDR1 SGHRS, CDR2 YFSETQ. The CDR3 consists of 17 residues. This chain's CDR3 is CASSLLSSAGASNEQFF. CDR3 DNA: TGCGCCAGCAGCTTGCTTAGTTCGGCGGGAGCGAGCAATGAGCAGTTCTTC. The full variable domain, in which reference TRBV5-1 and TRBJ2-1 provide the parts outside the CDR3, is KAGVTQTPRYLIKTRGQQVTLSCSPISGHRSVSWYQQTPGQGLQFLFEYFSETQRNKGNFPGRFSGRQFSNSRSEMNVSTLELGDSALYLCASSLLSSAGASNEQFFGPGTRLTVL.

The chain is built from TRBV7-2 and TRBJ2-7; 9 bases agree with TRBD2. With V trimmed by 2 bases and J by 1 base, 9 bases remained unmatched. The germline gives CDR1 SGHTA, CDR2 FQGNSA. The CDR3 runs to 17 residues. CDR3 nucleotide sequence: TGTGCCAGCAGCTTATACCTAGCGGGACAAAGTTCCTACGAGCAGTACTTC. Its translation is CASSLYLAGQSSYEQYF.

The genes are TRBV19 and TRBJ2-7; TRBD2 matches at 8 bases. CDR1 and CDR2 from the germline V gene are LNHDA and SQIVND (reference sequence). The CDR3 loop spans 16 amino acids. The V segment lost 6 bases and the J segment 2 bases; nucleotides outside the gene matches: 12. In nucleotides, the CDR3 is TGTGCCAGTAGCCCTACGGGTCTAGCGGGCACCTACGAGCAGTACTTC. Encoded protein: CASSPTGLAGTYEQYF.

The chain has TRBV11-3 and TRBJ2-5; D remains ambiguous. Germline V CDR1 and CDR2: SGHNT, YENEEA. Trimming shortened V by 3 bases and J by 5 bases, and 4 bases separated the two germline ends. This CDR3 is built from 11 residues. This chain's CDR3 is CASSFGETQYF. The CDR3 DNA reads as TGTGCCAGCAGCTTCGGGGAGACCCAGTACTTC.

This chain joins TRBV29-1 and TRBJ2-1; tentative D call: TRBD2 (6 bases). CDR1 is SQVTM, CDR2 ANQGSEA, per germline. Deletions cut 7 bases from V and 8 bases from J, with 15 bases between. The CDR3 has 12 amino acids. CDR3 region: CSADGGTDEQFF. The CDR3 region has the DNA TGCAGCGCGGACGGCGGGACCGATGAGCAGTTCTTC.

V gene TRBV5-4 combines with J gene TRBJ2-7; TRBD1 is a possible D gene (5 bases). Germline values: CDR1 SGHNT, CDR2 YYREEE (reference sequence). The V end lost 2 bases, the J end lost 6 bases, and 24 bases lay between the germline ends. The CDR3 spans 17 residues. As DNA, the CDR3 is TGTGCCAGCAGCTTCGGTGCTCCAGGGCGGATGAACTCCGAGCAGTACTTC. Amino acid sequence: CASSFGAPGRMNSEQYF.

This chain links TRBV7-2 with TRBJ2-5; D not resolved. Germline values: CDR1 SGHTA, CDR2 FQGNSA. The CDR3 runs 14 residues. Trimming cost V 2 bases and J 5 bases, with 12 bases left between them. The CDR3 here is CASSLFFVEETQYF. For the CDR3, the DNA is TGTGCCAGCAGCTTATTTTTCGTAGAGGAGACCCAGTACTTC.

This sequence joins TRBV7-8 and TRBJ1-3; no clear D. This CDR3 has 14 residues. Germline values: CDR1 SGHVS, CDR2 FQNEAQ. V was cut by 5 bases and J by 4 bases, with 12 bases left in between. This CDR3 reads CASSLLLSGNTIYF. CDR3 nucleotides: TGTGCCAGCAGCCTGTTACTCTCCGGAAACACCATATATTTT.

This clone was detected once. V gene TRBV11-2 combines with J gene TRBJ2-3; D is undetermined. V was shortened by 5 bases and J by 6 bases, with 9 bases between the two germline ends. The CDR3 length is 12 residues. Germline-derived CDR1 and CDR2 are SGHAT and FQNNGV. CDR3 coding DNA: TGTGCCAGCAGCCCATACGGGGATACGCAGTATTTT. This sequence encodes CASSPYGDTQYF.

The CDR3 sequence is CASSLMERSSYEQYF. The DNA for the CDR3 is TGTGCCAGCAGCTTGATGGAGCGGAGCTCCTACGAGCAGTACTTC. This rearrangement joins TRBV5-5 to TRBJ2-7, with a tentative D call TRBD2 (5 bases). This CDR3 has 15 amino acids. V was pared by 1 base and J by 0 bases, with 11 bases between. Germline V gene data show CDR1 as SGHKS and CDR2 as YYEKEE (reference sequence). Full variable domain (rest looked up from reference TRBV5-5 and TRBJ2-7): DAGVTQSPTHLIKTRGQQVTLRCSPISGHKSVSWYQQVLGQGPQFIFQYYEKEERGRGNFPDRFSARQFPNYSSELNVNALLLGDSALYLCASSLMERSSYEQYFGPGTRLTVT.

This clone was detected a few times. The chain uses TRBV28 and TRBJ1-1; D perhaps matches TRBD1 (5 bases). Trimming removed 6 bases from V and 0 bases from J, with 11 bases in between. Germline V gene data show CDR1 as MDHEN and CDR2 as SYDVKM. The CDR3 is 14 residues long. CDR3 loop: CASSIGHLNTEAFF. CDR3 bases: TGTGCCAGCAGCATCGGACACTTGAACACTGAAGCTTTCTTT.

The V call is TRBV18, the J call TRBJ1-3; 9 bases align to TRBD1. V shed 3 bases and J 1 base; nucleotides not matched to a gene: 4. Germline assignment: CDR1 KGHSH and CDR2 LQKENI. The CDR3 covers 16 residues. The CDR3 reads CASSPNRGLSGNTIYF. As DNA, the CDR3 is TGTGCCAGCTCACCGAACAGGGGGCTATCTGGAAACACCATATATTTT.

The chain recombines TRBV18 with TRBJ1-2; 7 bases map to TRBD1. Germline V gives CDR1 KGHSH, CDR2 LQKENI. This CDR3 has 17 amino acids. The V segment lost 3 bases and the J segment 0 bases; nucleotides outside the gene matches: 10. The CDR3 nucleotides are TGTGCCAGCTCACCGGTCACAGGGGCGTTAGCTAACTATGGCTACACCTTC. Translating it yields CASSPVTGALANYGYTF.

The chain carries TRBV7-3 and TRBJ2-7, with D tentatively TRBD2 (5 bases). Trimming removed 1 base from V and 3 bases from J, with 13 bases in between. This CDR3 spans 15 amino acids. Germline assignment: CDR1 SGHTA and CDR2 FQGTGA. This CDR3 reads CASSLMGVGIYEQYF. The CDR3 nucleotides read TGTGCCAGCAGCTTAATGGGAGTAGGGATCTACGAGCAGTACTTC.

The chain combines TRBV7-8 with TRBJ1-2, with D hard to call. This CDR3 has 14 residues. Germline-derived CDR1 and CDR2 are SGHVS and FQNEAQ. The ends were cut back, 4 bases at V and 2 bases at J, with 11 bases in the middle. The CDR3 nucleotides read TGTGCCAGCAGCTCATACTCGAAGAACTATGGCTACACCTTC. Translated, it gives CASSSYSKNYGYTF.

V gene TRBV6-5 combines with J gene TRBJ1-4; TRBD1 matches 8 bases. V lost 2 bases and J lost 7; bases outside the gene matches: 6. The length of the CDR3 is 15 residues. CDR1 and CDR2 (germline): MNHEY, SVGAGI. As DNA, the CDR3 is TGTGCCAGCAGTTACGCCAGGGGGCTAGGTGAAAAACTGTTTTTT. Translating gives CASSYARGLGEKLFF.

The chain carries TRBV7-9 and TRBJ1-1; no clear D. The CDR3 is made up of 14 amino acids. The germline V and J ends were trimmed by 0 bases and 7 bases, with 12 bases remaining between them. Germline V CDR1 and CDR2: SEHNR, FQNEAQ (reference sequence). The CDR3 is CASSLAHTNDEAFF. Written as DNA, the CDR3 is TGTGCCAGCAGCTTAGCCCACACGAATGATGAAGCTTTCTTT.

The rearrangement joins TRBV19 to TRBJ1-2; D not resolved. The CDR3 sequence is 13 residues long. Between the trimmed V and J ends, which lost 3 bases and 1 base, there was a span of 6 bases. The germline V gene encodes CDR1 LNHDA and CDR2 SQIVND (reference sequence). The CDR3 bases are TGTGCCAGTAGTATGGGCCTTAACTATGGCTACACCTTC. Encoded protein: CASSMGLNYGYTF.

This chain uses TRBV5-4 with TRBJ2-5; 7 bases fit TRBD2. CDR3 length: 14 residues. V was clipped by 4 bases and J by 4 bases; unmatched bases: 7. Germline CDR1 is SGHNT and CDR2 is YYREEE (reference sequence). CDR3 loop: CASSTWTSGETQYF. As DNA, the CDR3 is TGTGCCAGCAGCACCTGGACTAGTGGAGAGACCCAGTACTTC.

The CDR3 region is CASSLIQGGYEQYF. The CDR3 nucleotides read TGTGCCAGCAGTTTAATACAAGGCGGCTACGAGCAGTACTTC. The chain combines TRBV27 with TRBJ2-7; D uncertain. Per the germline V gene, CDR1 is MNHEY and CDR2 is SMNVEV (reference sequence). The CDR3 is 14 residues long. V was shortened by 2 bases and J by 3 bases, with 11 bases between the two germline ends.

This CDR3 is CASSSDSSYNEQFF. Written as DNA, the CDR3 is TGCGCCAGCAGCTCCGACAGCTCCTACAATGAGCAGTTCTTC. The chain employs TRBV5-1 and TRBJ2-1, with a tentative D call TRBD1 (5 bases). Germline CDR1 is SGHRS and CDR2 is YFSETQ. V dropped 3 bases and J dropped 0 bases, with 7 bases sitting between them. This CDR3 contains 14 residues.

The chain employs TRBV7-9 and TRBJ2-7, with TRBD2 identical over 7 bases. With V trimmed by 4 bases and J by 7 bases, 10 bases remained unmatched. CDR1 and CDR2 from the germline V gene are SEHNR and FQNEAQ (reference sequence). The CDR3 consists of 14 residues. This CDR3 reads CASSSRTSTGEQYF. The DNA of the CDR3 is TGTGCCAGCAGCTCGCGGACTAGTACGGGGGAGCAGTACTTC.

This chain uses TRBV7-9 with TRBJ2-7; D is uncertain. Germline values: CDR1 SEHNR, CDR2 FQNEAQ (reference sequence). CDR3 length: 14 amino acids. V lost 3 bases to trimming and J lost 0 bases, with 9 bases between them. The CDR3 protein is CASSFLESSYEQYF. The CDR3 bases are TGTGCCAGCAGCTTTCTGGAGAGCTCCTACGAGCAGTACTTC.

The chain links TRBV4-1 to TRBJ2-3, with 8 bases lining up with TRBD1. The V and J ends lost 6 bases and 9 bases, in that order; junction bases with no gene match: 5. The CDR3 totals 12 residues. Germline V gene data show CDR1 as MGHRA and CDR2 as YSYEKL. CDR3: CASSRTGWTQYF. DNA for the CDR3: TGCGCCAGCAGTCGGACAGGGTGGACGCAGTATTTT.